This T cell receptor beta chain appears in the sequencing data of a study of CXCR3-negative and CXCR3-positive naive CD8 T cells. This clonotype is called medium-sized (0.01 to 0.1%) based on its frequency. Germline loops: CDR1 MNHEY, CDR2 SVGEGT. This CDR3 has 15 residues. TRB cDNA was prepared as libraries by UMI-labeled 5' RACE. After re-calling the 5' RACE reads, TCRdb lists one entry per CDR3 protein, DNA absent. The repertoire table contains over 8,000 distinct CDR3 sequences. The chain links TRBV6-2 or TRBV6-3 to TRBJ2-6; TCRdb designates TRBD1, a call that cannot be tested without DNA. This receptor was obtained from a human donor in good health. Some clones in this sample may be carry-over from other donors' samples. Sequencing was done on a sample of naive CXCR3- CD8+ T cells from blood. The subset was: CD45RO-CCR7+CD27+CD95- naive CD8+ T cells lacking CXCR3 (TNR3-). This chain's CDR3 is CASSYAGAGANVLTF.